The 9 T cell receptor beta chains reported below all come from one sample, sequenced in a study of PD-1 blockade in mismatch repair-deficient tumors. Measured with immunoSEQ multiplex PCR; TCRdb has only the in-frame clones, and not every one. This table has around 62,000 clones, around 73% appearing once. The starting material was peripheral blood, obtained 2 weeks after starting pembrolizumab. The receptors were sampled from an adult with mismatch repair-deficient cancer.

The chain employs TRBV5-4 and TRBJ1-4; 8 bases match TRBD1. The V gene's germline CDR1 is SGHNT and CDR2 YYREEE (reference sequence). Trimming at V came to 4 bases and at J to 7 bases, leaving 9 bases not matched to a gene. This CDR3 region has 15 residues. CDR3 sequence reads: CASSPTGEGREKLFF. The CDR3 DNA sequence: TGTGCCAGCAGCCCGACAGGGGAGGGGCGTGAAAAACTGTTTTTT.

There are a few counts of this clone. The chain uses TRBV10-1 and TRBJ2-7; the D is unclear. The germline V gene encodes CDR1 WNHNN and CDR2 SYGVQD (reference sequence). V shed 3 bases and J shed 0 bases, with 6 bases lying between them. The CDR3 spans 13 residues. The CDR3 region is CASSDSHSYEQYF. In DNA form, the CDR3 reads TGCGCCAGCAGTGATTCCCACTCCTACGAGCAGTACTTC.

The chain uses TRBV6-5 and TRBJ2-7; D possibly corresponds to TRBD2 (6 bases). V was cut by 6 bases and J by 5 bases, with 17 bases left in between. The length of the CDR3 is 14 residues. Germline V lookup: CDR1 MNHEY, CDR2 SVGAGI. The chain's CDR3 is CASRKAGAGNEQYF. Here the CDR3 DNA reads TGTGCCAGCAGGAAAGCCGGGGCGGGGAACGAGCAGTACTTC.

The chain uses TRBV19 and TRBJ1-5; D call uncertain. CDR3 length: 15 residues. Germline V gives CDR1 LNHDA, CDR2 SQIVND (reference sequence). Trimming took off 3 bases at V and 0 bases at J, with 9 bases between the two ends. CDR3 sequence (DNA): TGTGCCAGTAGTATGGCACAGTATAGCAATCAGCCCCAGCATTTT. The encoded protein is CASSMAQYSNQPQHF.

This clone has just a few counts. CDR3 sequence reads: CASSLGETQYF. DNA of the CDR3: TGTGCCAGCAGCTTAGGGGAGACCCAGTACTTC. The rearrangement joins TRBV11-3 to TRBJ2-5; D unresolved. Germline CDR1 reads SGHNT; CDR2 reads YENEEA. The CDR3 is 11 amino acids. V lost 1 base, J lost 5 bases, and 2 bases lay in between.

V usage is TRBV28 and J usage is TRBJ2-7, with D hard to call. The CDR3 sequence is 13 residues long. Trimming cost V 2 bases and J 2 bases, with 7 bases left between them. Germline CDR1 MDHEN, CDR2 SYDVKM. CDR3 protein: CASSLTVPYEQYF. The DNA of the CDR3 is TGTGCCAGCAGTTTAACAGTTCCCTACGAGCAGTACTTC.

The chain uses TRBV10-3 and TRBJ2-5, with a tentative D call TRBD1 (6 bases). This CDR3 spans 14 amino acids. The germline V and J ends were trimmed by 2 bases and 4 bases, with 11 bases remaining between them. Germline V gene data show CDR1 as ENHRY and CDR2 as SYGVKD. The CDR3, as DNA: TGTGCCATCAGTGAGAGGGGGTCGGGAGAGACCCAGTACTTC. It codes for CAISERGSGETQYF.

The CDR3 spells CASSAGAWREGARTEAFF. In nucleotides, the CDR3 is TGCGCCAGCAGCGCAGGGGCCTGGCGGGAGGGGGCAAGGACTGAAGCTTTCTTT. The V gene is TRBV5-1, the J gene TRBJ1-1; 7 nucleotides match TRBD1. CDR3 length equals 18 residues. Germline loops: CDR1 SGHRS, CDR2 YFSETQ. V dropped 4 bases and J dropped 5; count of bases not matched to a gene: 20.

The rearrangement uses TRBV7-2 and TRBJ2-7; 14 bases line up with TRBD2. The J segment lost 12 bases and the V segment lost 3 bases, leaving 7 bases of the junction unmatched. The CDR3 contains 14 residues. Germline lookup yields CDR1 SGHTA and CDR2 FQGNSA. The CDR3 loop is CASSLTSGGAGGYF. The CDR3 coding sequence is TGTGCCAGCAGCTTGACTAGCGGGGGGGCCGGCGGGTACTTC.